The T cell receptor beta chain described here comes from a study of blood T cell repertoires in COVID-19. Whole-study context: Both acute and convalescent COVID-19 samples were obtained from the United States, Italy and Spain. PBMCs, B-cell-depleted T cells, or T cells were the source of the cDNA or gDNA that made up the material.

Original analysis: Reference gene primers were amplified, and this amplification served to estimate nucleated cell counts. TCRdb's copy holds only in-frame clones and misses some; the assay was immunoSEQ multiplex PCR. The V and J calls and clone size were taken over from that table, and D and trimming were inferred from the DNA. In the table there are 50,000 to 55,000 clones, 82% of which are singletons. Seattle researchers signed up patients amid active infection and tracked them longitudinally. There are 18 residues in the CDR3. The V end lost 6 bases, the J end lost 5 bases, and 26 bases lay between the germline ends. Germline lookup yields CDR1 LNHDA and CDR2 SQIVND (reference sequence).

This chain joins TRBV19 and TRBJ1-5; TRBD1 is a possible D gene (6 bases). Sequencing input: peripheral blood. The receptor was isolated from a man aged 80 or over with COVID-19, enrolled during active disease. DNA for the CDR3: TGTGCCAGTAGGCACCACCCTAACAGGGCCGGAGGTGATCAGCCCCAGCATTTT. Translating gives CASRHHPNRAGGDQPQHF.